The next 28 T cell receptor beta chains were all read from a single sample in a study of technical replicates of blood from a few donors. Repertoires were generated with immunoSEQ multiplex PCR, while TCRdb's copy carries only in-frame clones and drops some. Of about 69,000 clones in the sample, 75% to 90% were seen once. The material sequenced was PBMCs. The receptors derive from a human donor in good health. Some clones in this sample may be carry-over from other donors' samples.

The genes are TRBV7-2 and TRBJ2-7; D unresolved. Trimming pared 3 bases from V and 2 bases from J, leaving 8 bases between. The CDR3 runs to 13 residues. Germline values: CDR1 SGHTA, CDR2 FQGNSA. DNA for the CDR3: TGTGCCAGCAGCTTCGCAGAGGCCTACGAGCAGTACTTC. It encodes CASSFAEAYEQYF.

The V call is TRBV4-3, the J call TRBJ2-7; 9 bases map to TRBD1. The CDR3 consists of 17 residues. Germline trimming cut 0 bases from V and 3 bases from J; bases unmatched to any gene: 9. The germline V gene encodes CDR1 LGHNA and CDR2 YSLEER. The CDR3 bases are TGCGCCAGCAGCCAAGATCGGCTGTCGGGACAGGGCTACGAGCAGTACTTC. This sequence encodes CASSQDRLSGQGYEQYF.

This chain connects TRBV9 to TRBJ1-3; D not resolved. Germline V gene lookup returns CDR1 SGDLS and CDR2 YYNGEE. There are 16 residues in the CDR3. Trimming cost V 0 bases and J 0 bases, with 10 bases left between them. CDR3 nucleotide sequence: TGTGCCAGCAGCGTAGCACAGATTAACTCTGGAAACACCATATATTTT. This gives the protein CASSVAQINSGNTIYF.

This clone was counted once. This chain uses TRBV9 with TRBJ2-7, with 8 positions matching TRBD1. The CDR3 is 17 amino acids. V lost 0 bases and J lost 3; bases outside the gene matches: 11. Germline loops: CDR1 SGDLS, CDR2 YYNGEE. Here the CDR3 reads CASSVAGQGAGNYEQYF. For the CDR3, the DNA is TGTGCCAGCAGCGTAGCAGGACAGGGCGCGGGAAACTACGAGCAGTACTTC.

V gene TRBV7-2 combines with J gene TRBJ2-7; tentative D call: TRBD1 (5 bases). The germline gives CDR1 SGHTA, CDR2 FQGNSA. The V gene lost 5 bases and the J gene lost 5 bases, with 19 bases spanning the gap. The CDR3 has 15 amino acids. The CDR3 sequence: CASSPPGPSPHEQYF. The DNA for the CDR3 is TGTGCCAGCAGCCCCCCAGGGCCCTCCCCCCACGAGCAGTACTTC.

The J gene is TRBJ1-2, the V gene TRBV28; 9 bases fit TRBD1. Germline values: CDR1 MDHEN, CDR2 SYDVKM. Trimming removed 10 bases from V and 2 bases from J; junction bases left unmatched: 2. The CDR3 consists of 12 residues. The CDR3 bases are TGTGCCACCGGGACAGGGAACTATGGCTACACCTTC. Translation gives CATGTGNYGYTF.

The V and J genes are TRBV5-1 and TRBJ1-1; 7 positions match TRBD1. The germline CDR1 and CDR2 sequences are SGHRS and YFSETQ. The CDR3 totals 13 residues. Trimming removed 7 bases from V and 2 bases from J; junction bases left unmatched: 5. The CDR3 reads CASGDSINTEAFF. The CDR3 bases are TGCGCCAGCGGGGACAGTATTAACACTGAAGCTTTCTTT. Using reference TRBV5-1 and TRBJ1-1 for the parts outside the CDR3, the full variable domain is KAGVTQTPRYLIKTRGQQVTLSCSPISGHRSVSWYQQTPGQGLQFLFEYFSETQRNKGNFPGRFSGRQFSNSRSEMNVSTLELGDSALYLCASGDSINTEAFFGQGTRLTVV.

This clone was detected once. The chain carries TRBV4-1 and TRBJ2-7; 9 bases align to TRBD2. Germline-derived CDR1 and CDR2 are MGHRA and YSYEKL. The CDR3 totals 17 residues. J was trimmed by 2 bases and V by 3 bases; bases with no gene match: 11. The CDR3: CASSQGLSGRSPYEQYF. The CDR3 DNA sequence: TGCGCCAGCAGCCAGGGTCTTAGCGGGAGATCGCCCTACGAGCAGTACTTC.

V gene TRBV6-1 combines with J gene TRBJ2-7, with D possibly being TRBD1 (6 bases). CDR3 length: 11 residues. Looked up from germline, CDR1 is MNHNS and CDR2 is SASEGT. V lost 6 bases and J lost 3, with 6 bases in between. The CDR3 coding sequence is TGTGCCAGCAGGGACAGCTACGAGCAGTACTTC. It specifies CASRDSYEQYF.

The chain carries TRBV27 and TRBJ2-1, with TRBD2 matching 14 bases. The length of the CDR3 is 17 residues. The germline V gene has CDR1 MNHEY and CDR2 SMNVEV (reference sequence). Trimming took 2 bases from V and 2 from J; bases not matched to a gene: 2. The CDR3 DNA is TGTGCCAGCAGTTTAGTGACTAGCGGGGGGGCCTACAATGAGCAGTTCTTC. Translation gives CASSLVTSGGAYNEQFF.

The V and J genes are TRBV7-6 and TRBJ2-2; D ambiguous. The CDR3 is made up of 13 amino acids. The germline V gene encodes CDR1 SGHVS and CDR2 FNYEAQ. The germline V and J ends were trimmed by 0 bases and 5 bases, with 4 bases remaining between them. DNA of the CDR3: TGTGCCAGCAGCTTAGCCTTTACCGGGGAGCTGTTTTTT. This codes for CASSLAFTGELFF.

The chain uses TRBV29-1 and TRBJ1-4, with D unclear. CDR3 size: 13 residues. Germline V gives CDR1 SQVTM, CDR2 ANQGSEA. V was trimmed by 4 bases and J by 0 bases, leaving 6 bases between them. CDR3 residues: CSVVGTTNEKLFF. CDR3 sequence (DNA): TGCAGCGTTGTCGGGACAACTAATGAAAAACTGTTTTTT.

This clone was counted a single time. CDR3 nucleotides: TGTGCCATCAGTGAGGTAGGGACAGGCTATGGCTACACCTTC. Protein sequence: CAISEVGTGYGYTF. The chain recombines TRBV10-3 with TRBJ1-2; 8 nucleotides agree with TRBD1. V lost 2 bases, J lost 4 bases, and 3 bases stayed unmatched. The CDR3 spans 14 residues. The V gene's germline CDR1 is ENHRY and CDR2 SYGVKD.

V usage is TRBV7-9 and J usage is TRBJ2-3; unclear D gene. In germline, CDR1 is SEHNR, CDR2 FQNEAQ (reference sequence). The CDR3 runs to 13 residues. The germline V and J ends were trimmed by 5 bases and 0 bases, with 6 bases remaining between them. CDR3 coding DNA: TGTGCCAGCAGCCATTCCAGCACAGATACGCAGTATTTT. It translates to CASSHSSTDTQYF. The variable domain in full, with the rest retrieved from reference TRBV7-9 and TRBJ2-3, is DTGVSQNPRHKITKRGQNVTFRCDPISEHNRLYWYRQTLGQGPEFLTYFQNEAQLEKSRLLSDRFSAERPKGSFSTLEIQRTEQGDSAMYLCASSHSSTDTQYFGPGTRLTVL.

The V and J genes are TRBV19 and TRBJ2-2; maybe TRBD1 (6 bases). The V gene's germline CDR1 is LNHDA and CDR2 SQIVND (reference sequence). This CDR3 spans 15 amino acids. The ends were cut back, 5 bases at V and 5 bases at J, with 15 bases in the middle. The CDR3 DNA follows: TGTGCCAGTAGTCCGTCCGGGACATTTACCGGGGAGCTGTTTTTT. This sequence encodes CASSPSGTFTGELFF.

Only one count was recorded for this clone. The V gene is TRBV19, the J gene TRBJ2-2; TRBD1 matches 10 bases. The germline V gene encodes CDR1 LNHDA and CDR2 SQIVND (reference sequence). The V gene end was trimmed by 4 bases and the J gene end by 7 bases; junction bases not matched to a gene: 6. The CDR3 has 15 amino acids. CDR3 bases: TGTGCCAGTAGTACTTGGACAGGGGGTAACGGGGAGCTGTTTTTT. This codes for CASSTWTGGNGELFF. Full variable domain (remainder filled in from reference TRBV19 and TRBJ2-2): DGGITQSPKYLFRKEGQNVTLSCEQNLNHDAMYWYRQDPGQGLRLIYYSQIVNDFQKGDIAEGYSVSREKKESFPLTVTSAQKNPTAFYLCASSTWTGGNGELFFGEGSRLTVL.

This chain links TRBV7-7 with TRBJ2-3; perhaps TRBD2 as D (6 bases). This CDR3 comprises 14 residues. CDR1 is SSHAT and CDR2 is FNYEAQ in the germline V gene (reference sequence). Trimming pared 2 bases from V and 6 bases from J, leaving 12 bases between. The CDR3 DNA follows: TGTGCCAGCAGCTTACTCGGGAGAATGGATACGCAGTATTTT. Translation gives CASSLLGRMDTQYF.

The gene calls are TRBV6-6 and TRBJ1-5; D is uncertain. This CDR3 contains 15 residues. Trimming took 8 bases from V and 3 from J, leaving 17 bases between them. The germline V gene has CDR1 MNHNY and CDR2 SVGAGI (reference sequence). The chain's CDR3 is CASVRVAEDNQPQHF. Written as DNA, the CDR3 is TGTGCCAGCGTGCGAGTGGCGGAGGACAATCAGCCCCAGCATTTT.

The chain recombines TRBV30 with TRBJ1-4; no firm D call. CDR3 length equals 14 residues. Trimming cost V 6 bases and J 8 bases, with 19 bases left between them. From germline, CDR1 is GTSNPN and CDR2 SVGIG (reference sequence). The CDR3 is CACPSVGGKEKLFF. The CDR3 DNA follows: TGTGCCTGTCCGTCCGTAGGCGGGAAAGAAAAACTGTTTTTT.

There are a few counts of this clone. The CDR3 DNA reads TGTGCCAGCAGTGTCCGACAGAACTATGGCTACACCTTC. As protein: CASSVRQNYGYTF. The chain employs TRBV2 and TRBJ1-2; D is possibly TRBD1 (5 bases). The CDR3 runs 13 residues. Trimming pared 4 bases from V and 2 bases from J, leaving 8 bases between. Germline CDR1 SNHLY, CDR2 FYNNEI.

The chain has TRBV30 and TRBJ2-7, with D perhaps TRBD2 (7 bases). Trimming cost V 7 bases and J 2 bases, with 18 bases left between them. This CDR3 has 14 residues. Germline lookup yields CDR1 GTSNPN and CDR2 SVGIG (reference sequence). CDR3 sequence reads: CASQTGGRTYEQYF. CDR3 DNA: TGTGCCTCACAAACCGGGGGGCGTACCTACGAGCAGTACTTC.

The chain carries TRBV4-3 and TRBJ2-1; D unresolved. V lost 0 bases and J 2 bases, leaving 5 bases between the germline ends. The CDR3 is 14 residues long. Germline V CDR1 and CDR2: LGHNA, YSLEER. The CDR3 region has the DNA TGCGCCAGCAGCCAAGATATTGCCTACAATGAGCAGTTCTTC. It encodes CASSQDIAYNEQFF.

The chain has TRBV13 and TRBJ1-6; TRBD1 matches at 10 bases. Trimming took 4 bases from V and 6 from J; bases not matched to a gene: 9. CDR1 and CDR2 from the germline V gene are PRHDT and FYEKMQ (reference sequence). The CDR3 consists of 17 residues. The CDR3, as DNA: TGTGCCAGCAGCTCACGGACAGGGGGGGGTGGTAATTCACCCCTCCACTTT. Encoded protein: CASSSRTGGGGNSPLHF.

This chain uses TRBV2 with TRBJ2-1; 8 bases line up with TRBD2. The V gene's germline CDR1 is SNHLY and CDR2 FYNNEI. V lost 6 bases to trimming and J lost 9 bases; unmatched junction nucleotides: 13. The CDR3 sequence is 15 residues long. Here the CDR3 DNA reads TGTGCCAGCAGCGCGGAGGGACTAGGCAGCGGTGAGCAGTTCTTC. Protein sequence: CASSAEGLGSGEQFF.

This chain joins TRBV7-9 and TRBJ1-1; perhaps TRBD1 as D (5 bases). Germline V lookup: CDR1 SEHNR, CDR2 FQNEAQ (reference sequence). CDR3 size: 15 residues. Trimming took 5 bases from V and 3 from J, leaving 16 bases between them. CDR3 region: CASSPQGGRDTEAFF. The CDR3 coding sequence is TGTGCCAGCAGCCCTCAGGGAGGGCGCGACACTGAAGCTTTCTTT.

The V gene is TRBV6-1, the J gene TRBJ2-7; D possibly corresponds to TRBD2 (5 bases). The CDR3 totals 14 residues. Germline V gene data show CDR1 as MNHNS and CDR2 as SASEGT. The V and J ends lost 7 bases and 2 bases respectively, with 15 bases between them. The CDR3 is CASKRAPLTYEQYF. Here the CDR3 DNA reads TGTGCCAGCAAGAGGGCCCCCCTTACCTACGAGCAGTACTTC.

This sequence joins TRBV30 and TRBJ2-3; D is ambiguous. V lost 1 base to trimming and J lost 8 bases, with 13 bases between them. The CDR3 covers 13 residues. The germline V gene has CDR1 GTSNPN and CDR2 SVGIG (reference sequence). CDR3 residues: CAWSGSLHATQYF. CDR3 DNA: TGTGCCTGGAGTGGTAGCTTACACGCTACGCAGTATTTT.

The chain joins TRBV7-2 to TRBJ2-7; the D gene is possibly TRBD2 (6 bases). Germline V gene lookup returns CDR1 SGHTA and CDR2 FQGNSA. V lost 1 base to trimming and J lost 5 bases, with 9 bases between them. The CDR3 loop spans 13 amino acids. CDR3 DNA sequence: TGTGCCAGCAGCTTAGGCCTAGCGAACGAGCAGTACTTC. As protein: CASSLGLANEQYF.